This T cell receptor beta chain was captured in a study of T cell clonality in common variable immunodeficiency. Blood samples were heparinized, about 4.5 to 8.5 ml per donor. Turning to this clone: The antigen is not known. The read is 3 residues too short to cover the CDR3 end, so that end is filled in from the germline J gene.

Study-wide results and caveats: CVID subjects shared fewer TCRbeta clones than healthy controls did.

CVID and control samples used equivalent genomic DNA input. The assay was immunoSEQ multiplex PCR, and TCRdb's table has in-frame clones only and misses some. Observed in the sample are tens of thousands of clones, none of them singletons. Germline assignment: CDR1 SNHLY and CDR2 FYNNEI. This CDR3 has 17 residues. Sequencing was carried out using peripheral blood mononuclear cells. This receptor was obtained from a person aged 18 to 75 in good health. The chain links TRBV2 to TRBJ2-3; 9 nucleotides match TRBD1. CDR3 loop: CASSERDRVRVGETQYF. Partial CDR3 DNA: TGTGCCAGCAGTGAACGGGACAGGGTGAGAGTGGGAGAGACG.